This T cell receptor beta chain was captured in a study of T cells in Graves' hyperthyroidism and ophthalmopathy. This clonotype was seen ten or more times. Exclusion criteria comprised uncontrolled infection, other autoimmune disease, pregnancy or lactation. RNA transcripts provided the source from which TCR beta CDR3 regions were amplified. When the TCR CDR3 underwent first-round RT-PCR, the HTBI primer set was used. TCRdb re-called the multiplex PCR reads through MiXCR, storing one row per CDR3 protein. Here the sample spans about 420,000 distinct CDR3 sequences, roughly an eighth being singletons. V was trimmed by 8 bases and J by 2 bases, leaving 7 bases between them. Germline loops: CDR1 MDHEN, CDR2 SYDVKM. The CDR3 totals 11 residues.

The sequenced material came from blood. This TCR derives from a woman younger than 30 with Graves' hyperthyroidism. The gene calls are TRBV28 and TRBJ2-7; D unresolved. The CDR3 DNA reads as TGTGCCAGCTCCCATGCCTACGAGCAGTACTTC. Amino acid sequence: CASSHAYEQYF.